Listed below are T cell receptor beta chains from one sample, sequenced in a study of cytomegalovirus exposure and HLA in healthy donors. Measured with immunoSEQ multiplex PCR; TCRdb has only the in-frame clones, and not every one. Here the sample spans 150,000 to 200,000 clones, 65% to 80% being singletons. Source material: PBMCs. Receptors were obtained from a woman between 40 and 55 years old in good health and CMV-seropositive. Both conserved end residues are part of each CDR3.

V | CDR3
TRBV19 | CASSILTGELFF
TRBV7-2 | CASSPTNAGELFF
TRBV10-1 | CASSESGSGQYEQYF
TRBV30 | CAWSVLSGELFF
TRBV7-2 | CASSLRLPETQYF
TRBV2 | CASRTGYTEAFF
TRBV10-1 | CASSSTGSSYNEQFF
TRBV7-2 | CASRSSYEQYF
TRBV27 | CASSLGLTNEQFF
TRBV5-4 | CASSSERGETQYF
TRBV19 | CASRTAAGTYEQYF
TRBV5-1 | CASSLNTGQGARTEAFF
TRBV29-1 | CSVKDSLLEAFF
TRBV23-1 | CASSPDGIREGDEKLFF
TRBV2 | CASSPSDSNQPQHF
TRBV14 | CASSQRTGAMNTEAFF
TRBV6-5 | CASSYSLDRVTEAFF
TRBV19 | CASTIGQTSNQPQHF
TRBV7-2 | CASSLEGGGQGNSPLHF
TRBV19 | CASSFSGLWEQPQHF
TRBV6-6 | CASSYSIGSGNPSLQF
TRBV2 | CASSAVRTQYF